The next 10 T cell receptor beta chains were all read from a single sample in a study of blood T cell repertoires in COVID-19. This table comes from immunoSEQ multiplex PCR, and its TCRdb copy is limited to in-frame clones, with some not included. Of about 80,000 clones detected, approximately 78% appear once; the ten largest clones hold approximately 33%. The specimen was peripheral blood. All receptors come from a woman in her seventies with acute or convalescent COVID-19.

V gene TRBV11-2 combines with J gene TRBJ2-5; 7 nucleotides match TRBD2. Trimming at V came to 0 bases and at J to 1 base, leaving 14 bases not matched to a gene. This CDR3 region has 19 residues. The germline V gene encodes CDR1 SGHAT and CDR2 FQNNGV. The CDR3 reads CASSLDGWASGDIQETQYF. The CDR3 coding sequence is TGTGCCAGCAGCTTAGATGGGTGGGCTAGCGGCGATATCCAAGAGACCCAGTACTTC.

The chain recombines TRBV12-3 or TRBV12-4 with TRBJ2-3; possibly TRBD2 for D (5 bases). There are 13 residues in the CDR3. Trimming shortened V by 3 bases and J by 2 bases, and 6 bases separated the two germline ends. CDR3 coding DNA: TGTGCCAGCAGTTTGGGAGCCACAGATACGCAGTATTTT. It is translated as CASSLGATDTQYF.

The CDR3 is CASSLAPGGSYEQYF. Written as DNA, the CDR3 is TGCGCCAGCAGCTTGGCGCCAGGGGGCTCCTACGAGCAGTACTTC. The rearrangement links TRBV5-1 to TRBJ2-7, with 7 bases matching TRBD1. Germline V gives CDR1 SGHRS, CDR2 YFSETQ. With V trimmed by 0 bases and J by 0 bases, 3 bases remained unmatched. This CDR3 is built from 15 residues.

The chain has TRBV19 and TRBJ2-7; D possibly corresponds to TRBD1 (6 bases). CDR1 is LNHDA and CDR2 is SQIVND in the germline V gene (reference sequence). Trimming shortened V by 4 bases and J by 3 bases, and 16 bases separated the two germline ends. CDR3 length: 15 amino acids. The CDR3 DNA sequence: TGTGCCAGTAGTACACAACAGGGCGGAAACTACGAGCAGTACTTC. It translates to CASSTQQGGNYEQYF.

CDR3 sequence reads: CASSLEHSLNEQFF. CDR3 coding DNA: TGTGCCAGCAGCTTAGAGCATAGTCTCAATGAGCAGTTCTTC. V is TRBV11-3 and J is TRBJ2-1; D remains unclear. The V end was cut by 0 bases, the J end by 6 bases, with 9 bases between. Germline V lookup: CDR1 SGHNT, CDR2 YENEEA. CDR3 length: 14 residues.

V is TRBV9 and J is TRBJ1-3; D might be TRBD1 (5 bases). This CDR3 has 15 residues. Germline V lookup: CDR1 SGDLS, CDR2 YYNGEE. V was trimmed by 3 bases and J by 1 base, leaving 11 bases between them. Here the CDR3 reads CASSGLGGSGNTIYF. The CDR3 bases are TGTGCCAGCAGCGGGCTTGGGGGGTCTGGAAACACCATATATTTT. Drawing the rest from reference TRBV9 and TRBJ1-3, the complete variable domain is DSGVTQTPKHLITATGQRVTLRCSPRSGDLSVYWYQQSLDQGLQFLIQYYNGEERAKGNILERFSAQQFPDLHSELNLSSLELGDSALYFCASSGLGGSGNTIYFGEGSWLTVV.

The chain couples TRBV11-3 to TRBJ2-1; D may be TRBD2 (6 bases). Between the trimmed V and J ends, which lost 5 bases and 4 bases, there was a span of 18 bases. CDR3 size: 16 residues. Germline values: CDR1 SGHNT, CDR2 YENEEA. CDR3 amino acids: CASSPYSGEPYNEQFF. The CDR3 DNA sequence: TGTGCCAGCAGCCCCTATTCGGGAGAGCCGTACAATGAGCAGTTCTTC.

V gene TRBV10-3 combines with J gene TRBJ1-1, with a possible D match to TRBD1 (5 bases). V dropped 6 bases and J dropped 1 base, with 9 bases sitting between them. The CDR3 totals 13 residues. Germline V gives CDR1 ENHRY, CDR2 SYGVKD. CDR3 region: CAIRGRANTEAFF. CDR3 DNA: TGTGCCATCAGAGGCAGGGCGAACACTGAAGCTTTCTTT.

This clone was observed a single time. The chain joins TRBV19 to TRBJ1-2, with a possible D match to TRBD1 (5 bases). The CDR3 spans 12 residues. Trimming pared 8 bases from V and 3 bases from J, leaving 10 bases between. Germline V gene lookup returns CDR1 LNHDA and CDR2 SQIVND (reference sequence). CDR3 region: CASSSRDYGYTF. CDR3 DNA: TGTGCCAGTTCGTCCAGGGACTATGGCTACACCTTC.

This rearrangement joins TRBV4-2 to TRBJ2-1, with TRBD2 matching over 7 bases. The CDR3 extends over 15 amino acids. V lost 0 bases to trimming and J lost 9 bases; unmatched junction nucleotides: 8. Germline V gene sequence: CDR1 LGHNA, CDR2 YNFKEQ. CDR3 protein: CASSQDEREVFEQFF. Written as DNA, the CDR3 is TGTGCCAGCAGCCAAGATGAACGGGAGGTTTTTGAGCAGTTCTTC.